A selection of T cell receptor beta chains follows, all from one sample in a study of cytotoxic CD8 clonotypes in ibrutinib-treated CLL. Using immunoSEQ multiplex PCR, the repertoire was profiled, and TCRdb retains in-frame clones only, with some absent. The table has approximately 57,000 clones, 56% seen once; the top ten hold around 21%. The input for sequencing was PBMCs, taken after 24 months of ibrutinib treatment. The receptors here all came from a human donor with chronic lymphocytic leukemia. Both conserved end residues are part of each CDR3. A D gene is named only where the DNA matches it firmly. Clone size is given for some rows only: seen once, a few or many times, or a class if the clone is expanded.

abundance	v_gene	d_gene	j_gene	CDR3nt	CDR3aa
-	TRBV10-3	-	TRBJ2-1	TGTGCCATCACGACTCTCAATGAGCAGTTCTTC	CAITTLNEQFF
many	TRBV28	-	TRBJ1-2	TGTGCCAGCAGTTTAGGGCCGTATGGCTACACCTTC	CASSLGPYGYTF
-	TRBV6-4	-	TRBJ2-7	TGTGCCAGCAGTGACTCACGGGGAACCTACGAGCAGTACTTC	CASSDSRGTYEQYF
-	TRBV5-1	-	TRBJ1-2	TGCGCCAGCAGCCCTACCCCGAAAATAGACTATGGCTACACCTTC	CASSPTPKIDYGYTF
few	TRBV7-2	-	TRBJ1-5	TGTGCCAGCAGCTTAGACAATCAGCCCCAGCATTTT	CASSLDNQPQHF
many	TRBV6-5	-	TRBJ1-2	TGTGCCAGCAGTGGCCGGTTTGGCTACACCTTC	CASSGRFGYTF
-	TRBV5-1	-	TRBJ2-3	TGCGCCAGCAGCTTGGGAGTACCGGGACGGGATACGCAGTATTTT	CASSLGVPGRDTQYF
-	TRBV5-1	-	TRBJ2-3	TGCGCCAGCAGCTCAGACAGACCAGATACGCAGTATTTT	CASSSDRPDTQYF
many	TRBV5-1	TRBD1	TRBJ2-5	TGCGCCAGCAGCCCTAGGACAGGCTTCCAAGAGACCCAGTACTTC	CASSPRTGFQETQYF
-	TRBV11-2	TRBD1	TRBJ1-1	TGTGCCAGCAGCTTCACACAGGGGGGAACTGAAGCTTTCTTT	CASSFTQGGTEAFF
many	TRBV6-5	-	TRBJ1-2	TGTGCCAGCAGTTCCTACCGTAGAAATACTAACTATGGCTACACCTTC	CASSSYRRNTNYGYTF
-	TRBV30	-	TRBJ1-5	TGTGCCTGGGGGACCGGGACTACTAGCAATCAGCCCCAGCATTTT	CAWGTGTTSNQPQHF
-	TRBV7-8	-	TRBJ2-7	TGTGCCAGCAGCTTATTCCCCTACGAGCAGTACTTC	CASSLFPYEQYF
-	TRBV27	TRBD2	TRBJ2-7	TGTGCCAGCAGTTTTTCGGGACTAGCAGCCTCCTACGAGCAGTACTTC	CASSFSGLAASYEQYF
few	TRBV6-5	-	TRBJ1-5	TGTGCCACCCTAGGTGGGGGTAGGGATCCCCAGCATTTT	CATLGGGRDPQHF
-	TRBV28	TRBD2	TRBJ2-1	TGTGCCAGCCTAGCGGGAGGGGGCCATGAGCAGTTCTTC	CASLAGGGHEQFF
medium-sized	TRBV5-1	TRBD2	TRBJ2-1	TGCGCCAGCAAGCAGACTAGCGGTCCCCATGAGCAGTTCTTC	CASKQTSGPHEQFF
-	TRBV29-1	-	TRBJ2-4	TGCAGCGTTCGGCAAGCCAAAAACATTCAGTACTTC	CSVRQAKNIQYF
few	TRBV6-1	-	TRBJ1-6	TGTGCCAGCAGCCATTCGGGCTCCTATAATTCACCCCTCCACTTT	CASSHSGSYNSPLHF
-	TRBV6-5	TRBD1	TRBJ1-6	TGTGCCAGCAGCTCGGGACAGTTTAATTCACCCCTCCACTTT	CASSSGQFNSPLHF
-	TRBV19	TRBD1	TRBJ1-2	TGTGCCAGTAGCCGGGACAGGGCCTATGGCTACACCTTC	CASSRDRAYGYTF
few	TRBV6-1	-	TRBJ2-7	TGTGCCAGCAGTGAAATTCATTATGAGCAGTACTTC	CASSEIHYEQYF
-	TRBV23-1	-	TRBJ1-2	TGCGCCAGCAGCCATTTGGGGGGCAGTCACTATGGCTACACCTTC	CASSHLGGSHYGYTF
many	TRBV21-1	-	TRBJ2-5	TGTGCCAGCAGCACAAATCTAACCCAGTACTTC	CASSTNLTQYF
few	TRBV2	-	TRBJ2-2	TGTGCCAGCAGTCTATTTTGGGGGCCTAACACCGGGGAGCTGTTTTTT	CASSLFWGPNTGELFF
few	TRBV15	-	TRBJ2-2	TGTGCCACCAGCAGAGACCGAGGAAACACCGGGGAGCTGTTTTTT	CATSRDRGNTGELFF
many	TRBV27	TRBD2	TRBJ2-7	TGTGCCAGCAGCCCCCTCGCCAGGGACTATTCCGAGCAGTACTTC	CASSPLARDYSEQYF
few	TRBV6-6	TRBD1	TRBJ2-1	TGTGCCAGCAGTTACGTGGTACAGGGGGAGAGAATGTTCTTC	CASSYVVQGERMFF
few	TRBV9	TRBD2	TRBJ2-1	TGTGCCAGCAGCCCCCGACTAGCGGGGATCCATGAGCAGTTCTTC	CASSPRLAGIHEQFF
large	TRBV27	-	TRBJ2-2	TGTGCCTCTCGGGCAGCGAACACCGGGGAGCTGTTTTTT	CASRAANTGELFF
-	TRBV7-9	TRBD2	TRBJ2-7	TGTGCCAGCTTCCCTCCGGGACTAGCGGGTCCTCAGAGCTACGAGCAGTACTTC	CASFPPGLAGPQSYEQYF
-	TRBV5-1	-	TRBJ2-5	TGCGCCAGCAGCTTGGGACTTAACCAAGAGACCCAGTACTTC	CASSLGLNQETQYF
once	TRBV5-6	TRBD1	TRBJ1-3	TGTGCCAGCAGCGTAGGACAGGTCGGACGTTTCCCCATATATTTT	CASSVGQVGRFPIYF
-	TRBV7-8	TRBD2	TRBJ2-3	TGTGCCAGCAGCCCAACTAAGCGGGAGGGCCAGTATTTT	CASSPTKREGQYF
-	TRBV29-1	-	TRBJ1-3	TGCAGCGTTGAAAAGGGGTCCGGAAACACCATATATTTT	CSVEKGSGNTIYF
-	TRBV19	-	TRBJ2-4	TGTGCCAGTAGCCAGTGGGGGGTTGGCCAGTACTTC	CASSQWGVGQYF
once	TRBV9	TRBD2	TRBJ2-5	TGTGCCAGCAGCGTAGTGGCTAGCGGGGGGTTAGAGACCCAGTACTTC	CASSVVASGGLETQYF
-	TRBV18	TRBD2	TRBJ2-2	TGTGCCAGCTCACCTTCCGGGAGGGCCCGTACCGGGGAGCTGTTTTTT	CASSPSGRARTGELFF
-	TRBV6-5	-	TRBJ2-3	TGTGCCAGCAGTTACGTCAAGACGCAGTATTTT	CASSYVKTQYF
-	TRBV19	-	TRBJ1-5	TGTGCCAGTAGTATACAGGGAATCGACCCTAATAGCAATCAGCCCCAGCATTTT	CASSIQGIDPNSNQPQHF
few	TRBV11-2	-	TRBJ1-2	TGTGCCAACAGACAGGTTGAAGGCTACACCTTC	CANRQVEGYTF
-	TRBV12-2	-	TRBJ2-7	TGTGCAAGTCGCTTAGAGGTCGGCCTCGTTGCCTACGAGCAGTACTTC	CASRLEVGLVAYEQYF
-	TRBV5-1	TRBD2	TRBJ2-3	TGCGCCAGCAGCTTCAGCGGGGGAGTTACTGTGCAGTATTTT	CASSFSGGVTVQYF
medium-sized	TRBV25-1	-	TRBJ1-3	TGTGCCAGCAGCTTCTCTGGAAACACCATATATTTT	CASSFSGNTIYF
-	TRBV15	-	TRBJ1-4	TGTGCCACCAGCAGTCCGGGACTGAGTGAAAAACTGTTTTTT	CATSSPGLSEKLFF
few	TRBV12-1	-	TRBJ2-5	TGTGCCAGCAGCTCCCCGCGGACAGGGAGACAAGAGACCCAGTACTTC	CASSSPRTGRQETQYF
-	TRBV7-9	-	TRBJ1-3	TGTGCCAGCAGCTTGTTGGGGGGCTCTGGAAACACCATATATTTT	CASSLLGGSGNTIYF